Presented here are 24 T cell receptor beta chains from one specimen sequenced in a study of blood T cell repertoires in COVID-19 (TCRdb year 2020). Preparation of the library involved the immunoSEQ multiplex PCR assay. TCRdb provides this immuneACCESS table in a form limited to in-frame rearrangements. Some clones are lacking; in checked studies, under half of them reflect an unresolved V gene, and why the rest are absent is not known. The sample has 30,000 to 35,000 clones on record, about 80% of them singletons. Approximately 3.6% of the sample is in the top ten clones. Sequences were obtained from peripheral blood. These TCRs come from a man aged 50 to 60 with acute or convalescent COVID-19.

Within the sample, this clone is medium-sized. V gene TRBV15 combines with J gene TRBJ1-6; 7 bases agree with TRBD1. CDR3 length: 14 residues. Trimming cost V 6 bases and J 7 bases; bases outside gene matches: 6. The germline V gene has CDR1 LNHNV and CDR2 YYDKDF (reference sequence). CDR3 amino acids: CATSIGQENSPLHF. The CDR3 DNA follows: TGTGCCACCAGTATAGGACAGGAAAATTCACCCCTCCACTTT.

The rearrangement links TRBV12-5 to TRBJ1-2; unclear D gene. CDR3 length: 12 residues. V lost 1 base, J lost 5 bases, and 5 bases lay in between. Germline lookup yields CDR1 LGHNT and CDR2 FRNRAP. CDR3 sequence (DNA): TGTGCTAGTGGTTTGGATCCATATGGCTACACCTTC. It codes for CASGLDPYGYTF.

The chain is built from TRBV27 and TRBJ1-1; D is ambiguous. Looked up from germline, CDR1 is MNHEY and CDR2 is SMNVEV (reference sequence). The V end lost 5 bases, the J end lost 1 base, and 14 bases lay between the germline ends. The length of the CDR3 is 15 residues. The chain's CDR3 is CASSPRVLGNTEAFF. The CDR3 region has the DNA TGTGCCAGCAGTCCACGGGTGTTGGGGAACACTGAAGCTTTCTTT.

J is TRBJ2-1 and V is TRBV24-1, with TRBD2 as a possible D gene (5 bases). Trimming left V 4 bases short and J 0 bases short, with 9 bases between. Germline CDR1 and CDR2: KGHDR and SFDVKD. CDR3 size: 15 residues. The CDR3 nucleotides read TGTGCCACCAGTGAAACGGGGTCCTCCTACAATGAGCAGTTCTTC. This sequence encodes CATSETGSSYNEQFF.

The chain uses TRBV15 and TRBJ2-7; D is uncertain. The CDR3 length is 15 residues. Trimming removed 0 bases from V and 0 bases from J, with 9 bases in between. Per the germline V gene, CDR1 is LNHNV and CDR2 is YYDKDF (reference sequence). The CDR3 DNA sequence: TGTGCCACCAGCAGAGATCGGCTAGACTCCTACGAGCAGTACTTC. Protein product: CATSRDRLDSYEQYF.

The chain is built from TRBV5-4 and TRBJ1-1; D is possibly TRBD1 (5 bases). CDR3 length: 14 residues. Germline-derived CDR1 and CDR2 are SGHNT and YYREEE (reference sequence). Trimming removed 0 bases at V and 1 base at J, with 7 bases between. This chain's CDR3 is CASSLDRQNTEAFF. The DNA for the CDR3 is TGTGCCAGCAGCTTGGACAGGCAGAACACTGAAGCTTTCTTT.

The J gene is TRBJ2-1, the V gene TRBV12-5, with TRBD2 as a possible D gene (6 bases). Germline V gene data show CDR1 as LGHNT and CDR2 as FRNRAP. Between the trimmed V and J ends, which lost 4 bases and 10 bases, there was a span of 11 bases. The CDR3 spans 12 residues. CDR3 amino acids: CASGSQGGEQFF. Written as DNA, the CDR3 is TGTGCTAGTGGTTCCCAGGGAGGCGAGCAGTTCTTC. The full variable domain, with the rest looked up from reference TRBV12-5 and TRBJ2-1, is DARVTQTPRHKVTEMGQEVTMRCQPILGHNTVFWYRQTMMQGLELLAYFRNRAPLDDSGMPKDRFSAEMPDATLATLKIQPSEPRDSAVYFCASGSQGGEQFFGPGTRLTVL.

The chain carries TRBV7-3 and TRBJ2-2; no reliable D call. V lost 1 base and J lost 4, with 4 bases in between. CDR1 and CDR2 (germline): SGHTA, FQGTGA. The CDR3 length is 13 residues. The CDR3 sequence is CASSLIRTGELFF. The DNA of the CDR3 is TGTGCCAGCAGCTTAATCCGCACCGGGGAGCTGTTTTTT.

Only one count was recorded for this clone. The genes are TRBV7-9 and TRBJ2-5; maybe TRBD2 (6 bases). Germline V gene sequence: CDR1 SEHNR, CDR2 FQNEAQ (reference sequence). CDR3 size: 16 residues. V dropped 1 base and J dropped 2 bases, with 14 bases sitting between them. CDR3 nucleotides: TGTGCCAGCAGCTTAGTGGGGGGTGAGTTGCAAGAGACCCAGTACTTC. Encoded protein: CASSLVGGELQETQYF.

The CDR3 spells CASSITIAGNQPQHF. DNA of the CDR3: TGTGCCAGTAGTATCACGATAGCGGGCAATCAGCCCCAGCATTTT. The gene calls are TRBV19 and TRBJ1-5; D ambiguous. The CDR3 is 15 residues long. Trimming removed 3 bases from V and 2 bases from J, with 11 bases in between. Germline CDR1 reads LNHDA; CDR2 reads SQIVND (reference sequence).

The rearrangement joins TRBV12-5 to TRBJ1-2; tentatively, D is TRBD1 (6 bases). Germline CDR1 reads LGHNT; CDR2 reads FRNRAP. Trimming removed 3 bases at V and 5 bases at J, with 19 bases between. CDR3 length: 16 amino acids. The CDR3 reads CASGLSRSAGVYGYTF. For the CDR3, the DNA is TGTGCTAGTGGTTTAAGCCGTTCGGCAGGGGTATATGGCTACACCTTC.

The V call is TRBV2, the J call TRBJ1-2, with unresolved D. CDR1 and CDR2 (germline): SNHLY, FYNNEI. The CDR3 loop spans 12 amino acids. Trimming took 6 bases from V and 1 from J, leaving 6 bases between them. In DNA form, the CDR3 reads TGTGCCAGCAGGGCCAATAACTATGGCTACACCTTC. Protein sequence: CASRANNYGYTF.

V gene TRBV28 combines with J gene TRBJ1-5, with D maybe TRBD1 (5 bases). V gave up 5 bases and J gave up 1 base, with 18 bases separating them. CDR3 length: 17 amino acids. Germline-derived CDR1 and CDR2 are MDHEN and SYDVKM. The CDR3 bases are TGTGCCAGCAGTCCCACGTCGGGCGGGGCGAGCAATCAGCCCCAGCATTTT. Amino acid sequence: CASSPTSGGASNQPQHF.

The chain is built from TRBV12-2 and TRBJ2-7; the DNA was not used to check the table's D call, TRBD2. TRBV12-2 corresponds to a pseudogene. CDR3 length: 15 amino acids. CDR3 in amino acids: CASRPSPAGDDEQYF. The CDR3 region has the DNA TGTGCAAGTCGCCCGTCCCCAGCGGGAGACGACGAGCAGTACTTC.

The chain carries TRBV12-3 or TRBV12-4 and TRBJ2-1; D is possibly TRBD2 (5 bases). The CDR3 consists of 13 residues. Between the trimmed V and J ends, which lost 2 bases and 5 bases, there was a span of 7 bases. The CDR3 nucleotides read TGTGCCAGCAGTTTACGGGGTGACAATGAGCAGTTCTTC. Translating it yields CASSLRGDNEQFF.

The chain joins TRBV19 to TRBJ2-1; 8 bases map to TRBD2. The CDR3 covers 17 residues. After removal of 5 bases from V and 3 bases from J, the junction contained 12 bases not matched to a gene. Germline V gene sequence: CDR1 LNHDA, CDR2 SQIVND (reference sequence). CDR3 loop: CASSPFAPLAVYNEQFF. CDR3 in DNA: TGTGCCAGTAGTCCCTTTGCCCCACTAGCGGTCTACAATGAGCAGTTCTTC.

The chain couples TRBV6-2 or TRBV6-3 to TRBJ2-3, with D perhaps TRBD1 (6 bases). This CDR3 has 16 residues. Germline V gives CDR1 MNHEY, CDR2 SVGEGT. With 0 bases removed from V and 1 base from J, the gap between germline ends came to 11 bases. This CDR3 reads CASSYSGAAGTDTQYF. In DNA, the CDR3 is TGTGCCAGCAGTTACTCGGGGGCAGCAGGCACAGATACGCAGTATTTT.

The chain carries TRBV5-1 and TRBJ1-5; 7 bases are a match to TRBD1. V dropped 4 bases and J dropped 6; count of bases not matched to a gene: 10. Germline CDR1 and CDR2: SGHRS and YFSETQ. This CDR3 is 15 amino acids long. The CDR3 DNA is TGCGCCAGCAGCCCAGGGACAGTGGGAGTTCAGCCCCAGCATTTT. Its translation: CASSPGTVGVQPQHF.

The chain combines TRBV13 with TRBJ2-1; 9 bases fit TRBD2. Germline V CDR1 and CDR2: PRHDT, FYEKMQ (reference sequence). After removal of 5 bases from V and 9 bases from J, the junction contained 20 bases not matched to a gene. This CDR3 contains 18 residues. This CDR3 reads CASSLVSGLIASGAEQFF. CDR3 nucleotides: TGTGCCAGCAGCCTAGTCTCAGGGTTAATAGCTAGCGGGGCTGAGCAGTTCTTC.

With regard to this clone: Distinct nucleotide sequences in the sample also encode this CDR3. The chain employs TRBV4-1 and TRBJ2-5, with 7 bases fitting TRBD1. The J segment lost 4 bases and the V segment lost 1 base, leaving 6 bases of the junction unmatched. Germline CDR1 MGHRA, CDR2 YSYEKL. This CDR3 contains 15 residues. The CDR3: CASSQGQGVRETQYF. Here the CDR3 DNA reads TGCGCCAGCAGCCAAGGACAGGGTGTACGAGAGACCCAGTACTTC.

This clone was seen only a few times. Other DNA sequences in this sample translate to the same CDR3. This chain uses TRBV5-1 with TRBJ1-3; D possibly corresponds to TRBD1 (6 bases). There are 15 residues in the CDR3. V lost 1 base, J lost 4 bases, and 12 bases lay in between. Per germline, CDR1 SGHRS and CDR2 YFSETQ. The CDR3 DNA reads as TGCGCCAGCAGCTTGTCCAGGGGCGACGGAAACACCATATATTTT. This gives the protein CASSLSRGDGNTIYF.

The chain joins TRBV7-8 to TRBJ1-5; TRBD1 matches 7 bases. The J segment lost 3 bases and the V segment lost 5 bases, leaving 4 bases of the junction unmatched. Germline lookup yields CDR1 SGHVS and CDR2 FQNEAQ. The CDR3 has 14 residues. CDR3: CASSTGQINQPQHF. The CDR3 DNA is TGTGCCAGCAGCACGGGACAGATCAATCAGCCCCAGCATTTT.

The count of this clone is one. The CDR3 protein is CASSLSLAGVGEQYF. CDR3 bases: TGTGCCAGCAGCTTATCTCTAGCGGGAGTTGGGGAGCAGTACTTC. The V call is TRBV7-9, the J call TRBJ2-7, with 10 bases identical to TRBD2. The CDR3 loop spans 15 amino acids. The V segment lost 2 bases and the J segment 7 bases; nucleotides outside the gene matches: 8. CDR1 and CDR2 from the germline V gene are SEHNR and FQNEAQ (reference sequence).

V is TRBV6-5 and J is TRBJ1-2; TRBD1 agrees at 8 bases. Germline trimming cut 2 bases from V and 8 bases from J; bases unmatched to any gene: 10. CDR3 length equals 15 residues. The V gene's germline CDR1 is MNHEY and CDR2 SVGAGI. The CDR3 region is CASSYAGTGFGGYTF. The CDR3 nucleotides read TGTGCCAGCAGTTACGCGGGGACAGGCTTTGGCGGCTACACCTTC.